Listed below are T cell receptor beta chains from one sample, sequenced in a study of human T cells and chemical hapten exposure. TCRdb reprocessed the 5' RACE reads with MiXCR, giving one entry per CDR3 protein. This table holds approximately 150,000 distinct CDR3 sequences, approximately 4% found once. Receptors originate from a female donor in good health. The CDR3 runs from the conserved cysteine through the conserved F or W. D genes are given only for firm matches. Clone size is shown for a subset of rows, as once, few, many or a class of expanded clone.

TGTGCCAGCAGCCCTAATAGCGGGGCCTACAATGAGCAGTTCTTC CASSPNSGAYNEQFF TRBD2 many TRBJ2-1 TRBV7-9 15
TGCGCCAGCAGCCTCCAGGGACAGGGTAATCAAGCTTTCTTT CASSLQGQGNQAFF TRBD1 few TRBJ1-1 TRBV4-1 14
TGCAGCGTTGGTAGGGGCGGCAATCAGCCCCAGCATTTT CSVGRGGNQPQHF NA many TRBJ1-5 TRBV29-1 13
TGCAGTGCTAGAGATCGTAAACTAGCGTGCACAGATACGCAGTATTTT CSARDRKLACTDTQYF TRBD2 NA TRBJ2-3 TRBV20-1 16
TGCAGTGCTCGGGCCAACGGGGATACGCAGTATTTT CSARANGDTQYF NA many TRBJ2-3 TRBV20-1 12
TGTGCCAGCAGCTTAATTTTTCAGGGAACTGAAGCTTTCTTT CASSLIFQGTEAFF NA few TRBJ1-1 TRBV7-6 14
TGTGCCAGCAGTTTTACAGGGTCGAACACTGAAGCTTTCTTT CASSFTGSNTEAFF NA many TRBJ1-1 TRBV27 14
TGTGCCAGCAGCTCCCACAGGGGCGGGTACGAGCAGTACTTC CASSSHRGGYEQYF TRBD1 many TRBJ2-7 TRBV7-2 14
TGCAGTGCTAGAGAGGCCTTGGACAGGGGCTCCTACGAGCAGTACTTC CSAREALDRGSYEQYF TRBD1 many TRBJ2-7 TRBV20-1 16
TGTGCCAGCAGTGGCCCCACAGGGGGCCCAACGAACACTGAAGCTTTCTTT CASSGPTGGPTNTEAFF TRBD1 many TRBJ1-1 TRBV2 17
TGTGCCAGCACCCTAGGGGTTGGGAAAACAGGGGATACGCAGTATTTT CASTLGVGKTGDTQYF NA many TRBJ2-3 TRBV27 16
TGTGCCAGCAGCAGACAGCTTAGCAATCAGCCCCAGCATTTT CASSRQLSNQPQHF NA many TRBJ1-5 TRBV2 14
TGCGCCAGCAGCTTGGACACGTACGAGCAGTACTTC CASSLDTYEQYF NA few TRBJ2-7 TRBV5-1 12
TGTGCCAGCAGCCAAGGTACTGGCGGGGTGGTTCCAGATACGCAGTATTTT CASSQGTGGVVPDTQYF NA many TRBJ2-3 TRBV3-1 17
TGTGCCAGCAGCTGGTTACGGGCTAACACTGAAGCTTTCTTT CASSWLRANTEAFF NA many TRBJ1-1 TRBV5-6 14
TGTGCCAGCAGCTGGACGACAGGGGCCAACTATGGCTACACCTTC CASSWTTGANYGYTF TRBD1 many TRBJ1-2 TRBV7-2 15
TGTGCCAGCAGCGTTACAGGAACCTCCTACAATGAGCAGTTCTTC CASSVTGTSYNEQFF NA many TRBJ2-1 TRBV9 15
TGTGCCAGCAGCTTGGATCGGGGACTCATGAACACTGAAGCTTTCTTT CASSLDRGLMNTEAFF NA few TRBJ1-1 TRBV5-6 16
TGCAGTGCTGTGGGGCGCCTAGCGGGCCTTTACAATGAGCAGTTCTTC CSAVGRLAGLYNEQFF TRBD2 many TRBJ2-1 TRBV20-1 16
TGTGCCAGCAGTTTACCCCAAGCCCCGATCGAGCAGTACTTC CASSLPQAPIEQYF NA few TRBJ2-7 TRBV12-3/TRBV12-4 14
TGTGCCAGCAGTCCGATACAGATAGAGACCCAGTACTTC CASSPIQIETQYF NA few TRBJ2-5 TRBV2 13
TGTGCCAGCAGTCCACGCCCTAGCGGGGGGGCAGATACGCAGTATTTT CASSPRPSGGADTQYF TRBD2 many TRBJ2-3 TRBV6-2/TRBV6-3 16
TGTGCCATCAATTATGGGCCGGGACAGGGCACAGATACGCAGTATTTT CAINYGPGQGTDTQYF TRBD1 NA TRBJ2-3 TRBV10-3 16
TGTGCCAGCATTCGCGATTTGTCTGTGTCAACTAGCGGGGGGGGCAGTGAGCAGTTCTTC CASIRDLSVSTSGGGSEQFF TRBD2 many TRBJ2-1 TRBV7-2 20
TGTGCCACCTTGACAGGGCCCCCAGATACGCAGTATTTT CATLTGPPDTQYF TRBD1 many TRBJ2-3 TRBV28 13
TGTGCCAGCAGCCTGAACAGGGGGACTGAAGCTTTCTTT CASSLNRGTEAFF TRBD1 few TRBJ1-1 TRBV5-5 13
TGTGCCATCAGTGACTATGGTGGGGGAGGAGGCACAGATACGCAGTATTTT CAISDYGGGGGTDTQYF NA NA TRBJ2-3 TRBV10-3 17
TGTGCCAGCAGCTTAGAGGCGCGGGGCGGCTGGGAGACCCAGTACTTC CASSLEARGGWETQYF NA many TRBJ2-5 TRBV7-2 16
TGTGCCAGCAAAGAGGGTCCCTCGACAGATACGCAGTATTTT CASKEGPSTDTQYF NA many TRBJ2-3 TRBV6-5 14
TGTGCCAGCAGTCACTGGCTAGCGGCTAGCACAGATACGCAGTATTTT CASSHWLAASTDTQYF TRBD2 NA TRBJ2-3 TRBV6-1 16
TGTGCCAGCAGTTTAACAGGGGCTGCTAACTATGGCTACACCTTC CASSLTGAANYGYTF TRBD1 many TRBJ1-2 TRBV6-5 15
TGCGCCAGCAGCTTAGGACAGGCCTCTAACTATGGCTACACCTTC CASSLGQASNYGYTF TRBD1 few TRBJ1-2 TRBV5-1 15
TGTGCCAGCAGCTTAGGGCAGGGAAGGGGAGGCACTGAAGCTTTCTTT CASSLGQGRGGTEAFF NA many TRBJ1-1 TRBV13 16
TGTGCCAGCAGTGCCCGACTAGCGACGAACACCGGGGAGCTGTTTTTT CASSARLATNTGELFF TRBD2 many TRBJ2-2 TRBV12-3/TRBV12-4 16
TGCAGTGCTAGAGATCTCGGGAGGGTTTGGGGCACAGATACGCAGTATTTT CSARDLGRVWGTDTQYF TRBD2 many TRBJ2-3 TRBV20-1 17
TGTGCCAGCAGTTTAAGGGCAGCGAGCTCCTACGAGCAGTACTTC CASSLRAASSYEQYF NA many TRBJ2-7 TRBV27 15
TGCGCCAGCAGCCTGGTGCACACCGGGGAGCTGTTTTTT CASSLVHTGELFF NA many TRBJ2-2 TRBV5-1 13
TGTGCCAGCAGTCGGGGGACTTTGGGCCAAGAGACCCAGTACTTC CASSRGTLGQETQYF NA many TRBJ2-5 TRBV2 15
TGTGCCAGTAGTTTCAGGACCACAGATACGCAGTATTTT CASSFRTTDTQYF NA many TRBJ2-3 TRBV19 13
TGTGCCAGCAGCCCTAACAGGAACACTGAAGCTTTCTTT CASSPNRNTEAFF NA many TRBJ1-1 TRBV6-5 13
TGTGCCAGCAGGGCTAGCGGGGGGGCCGGGAGAGATACGCAGTATTTT CASRASGGAGRDTQYF TRBD2 many TRBJ2-3 TRBV7-2 16
TGTGCCAGCAATGGACTAGCGGGAAACACAGATACGCAGTATTTT CASNGLAGNTDTQYF TRBD2 few TRBJ2-3 TRBV6-1 15
TGTGCCAGCAGCGCGCCTAGGAGTAGCGGGGGGCAAGAGACCCAGTACTTC CASSAPRSSGGQETQYF NA few TRBJ2-5 TRBV21-1 17
TGTGCCAGCAGCGTAGGCCCAACAAACTCTGAAGCTTTCTTT CASSVGPTNSEAFF NA many TRBJ1-1 TRBV9 14
TGTGCCATCTCTCGAGGCAGGGAGGAATGGACAGATACGCAGTATTTT CAISRGREEWTDTQYF NA few TRBJ2-3 TRBV10-3 16
TGCAGTGCTAGAGGGACGTCAGTGGGGTTGGAGACCCAGTACTTC CSARGTSVGLETQYF NA many TRBJ2-5 TRBV20-1 15
TGTGCCATCAGTGAGGGACTAGCGGGGGGCAGCGATGAGCAGTTCTTC CAISEGLAGGSDEQFF TRBD2 many TRBJ2-1 TRBV10-3 16
TGTGCCAGCTCACGGACTCGGGAGGTGGGGCCTAGGGGCTACACCTTC CASSRTREVGPRGYTF NA many TRBJ1-2 TRBV18 16
TGTGCCAGCATATGGGACAGCAACTATGGCTACACCTTC CASIWDSNYGYTF TRBD1 many TRBJ1-2 TRBV2 13
TGCAGTGCTAGGACGGGTTTTACAGATACGCAGTATTTT CSARTGFTDTQYF NA many TRBJ2-3 TRBV20-1 13
TGTGCCAGCAGCTTAGGGACTAGCGGGGGGCCGTCGCAGTATTTT CASSLGTSGGPSQYF TRBD2 many TRBJ2-3 TRBV7-2 15
TGTGCCAGCAGCCAGGCCGGGACTCCGAGTGAGCCACACGCAGATACGCAGTATTTT CASSQAGTPSEPHADTQYF NA many TRBJ2-3 TRBV4-2 19
TGTGCCAGCAGCCCGACGGGACTCCCACAGCACATCTCCTACAATGAGCAGTTCTTC CASSPTGLPQHISYNEQFF NA many TRBJ2-1 TRBV11-2 19
TGTGCCAGCAAAAAATCCCAGGGGGTAGATACGCAGTATTTT CASKKSQGVDTQYF TRBD1 NA TRBJ2-3 TRBV12-3/TRBV12-4 14
TGTGCCAGCAGTTTACGCTTTGTAGCGGGGATTTACAATGAGCAGTTCTTC CASSLRFVAGIYNEQFF TRBD2 many TRBJ2-1 TRBV6-5 17
TGTGCCAGCAGTTACTCCCCCCCGGGAAGGTCGACCACTGAAGCTTTCTTT CASSYSPPGRSTTEAFF NA many TRBJ1-1 TRBV6-5 17
TGTGCCAGCAGCCCTCTCGCCAGGGATACAGATACGCAGTATTTT CASSPLARDTDTQYF NA many TRBJ2-3 TRBV12-3/TRBV12-4 15